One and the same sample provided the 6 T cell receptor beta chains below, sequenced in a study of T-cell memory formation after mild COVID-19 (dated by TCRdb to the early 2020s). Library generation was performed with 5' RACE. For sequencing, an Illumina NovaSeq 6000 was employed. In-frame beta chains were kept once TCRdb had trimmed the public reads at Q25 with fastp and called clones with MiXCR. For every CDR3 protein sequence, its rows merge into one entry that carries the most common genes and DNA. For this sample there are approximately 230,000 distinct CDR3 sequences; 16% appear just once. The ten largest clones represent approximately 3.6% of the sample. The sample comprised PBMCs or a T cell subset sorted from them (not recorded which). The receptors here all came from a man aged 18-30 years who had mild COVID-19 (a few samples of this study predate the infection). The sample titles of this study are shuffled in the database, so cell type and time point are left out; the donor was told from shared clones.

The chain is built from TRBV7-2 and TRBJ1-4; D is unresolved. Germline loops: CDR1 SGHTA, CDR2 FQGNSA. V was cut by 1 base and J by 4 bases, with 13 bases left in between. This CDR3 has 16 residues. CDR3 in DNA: TGTGCCAGCAGCTTAGGACTACTCCGTGATAATGAAAAACTGTTTTTT. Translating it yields CASSLGLLRDNEKLFF.

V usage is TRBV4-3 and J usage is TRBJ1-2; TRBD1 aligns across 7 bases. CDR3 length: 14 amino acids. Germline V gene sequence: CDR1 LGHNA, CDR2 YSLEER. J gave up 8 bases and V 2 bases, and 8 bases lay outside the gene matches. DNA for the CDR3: TGCGCCAGCAGCCAATCGAGACAGGGTATCGGCTACACCTTC. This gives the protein CASSQSRQGIGYTF.

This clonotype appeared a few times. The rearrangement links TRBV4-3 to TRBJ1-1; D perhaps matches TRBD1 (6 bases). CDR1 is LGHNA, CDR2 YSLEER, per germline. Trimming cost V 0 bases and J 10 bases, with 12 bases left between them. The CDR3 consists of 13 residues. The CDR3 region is CASSQDWGAGAFF. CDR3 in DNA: TGCGCCAGCAGCCAAGATTGGGGGGCAGGAGCTTTCTTT.

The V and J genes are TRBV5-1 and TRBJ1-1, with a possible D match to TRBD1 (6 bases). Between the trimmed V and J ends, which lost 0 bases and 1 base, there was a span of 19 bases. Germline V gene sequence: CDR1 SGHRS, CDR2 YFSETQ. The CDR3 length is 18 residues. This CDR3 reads CASSLDSWGRRRNTEAFF. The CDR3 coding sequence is TGCGCCAGCAGCTTGGATAGTTGGGGGCGCAGACGGAACACTGAAGCTTTCTTT.

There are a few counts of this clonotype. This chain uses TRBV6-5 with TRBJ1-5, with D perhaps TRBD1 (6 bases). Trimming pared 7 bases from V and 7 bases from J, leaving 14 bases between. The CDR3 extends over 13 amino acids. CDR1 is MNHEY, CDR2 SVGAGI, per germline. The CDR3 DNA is TGTGCCAGCAAAGGTGCGGGGGGCCAGCCCCAGCATTTT. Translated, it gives CASKGAGGQPQHF.

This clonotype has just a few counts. Here the CDR3 DNA reads TGTGCCAGCTCACCCCCGGGGGGGTCTTACTCCTACAATGAGCAGTTCTTC. Protein sequence: CASSPPGGSYSYNEQFF. This sequence joins TRBV18 and TRBJ2-1; the match to TRBD2 covers 8 bases. In germline, CDR1 is KGHSH, CDR2 LQKENI. This CDR3 is built from 17 residues. After removal of 3 bases from V and 0 bases from J, the junction contained 7 bases not matched to a gene. Full variable domain (rest looked up from reference TRBV18 and TRBJ2-1): NAGVMQNPRHLVRRRGQEARLRCSPMKGHSHVYWYRQLPEEGLKFMVYLQKENIIDESGMPKERFSAEFPKEGPSILRIQQVVRGDSAAYFCASSPPGGSYSYNEQFFGPGTRLTVL.